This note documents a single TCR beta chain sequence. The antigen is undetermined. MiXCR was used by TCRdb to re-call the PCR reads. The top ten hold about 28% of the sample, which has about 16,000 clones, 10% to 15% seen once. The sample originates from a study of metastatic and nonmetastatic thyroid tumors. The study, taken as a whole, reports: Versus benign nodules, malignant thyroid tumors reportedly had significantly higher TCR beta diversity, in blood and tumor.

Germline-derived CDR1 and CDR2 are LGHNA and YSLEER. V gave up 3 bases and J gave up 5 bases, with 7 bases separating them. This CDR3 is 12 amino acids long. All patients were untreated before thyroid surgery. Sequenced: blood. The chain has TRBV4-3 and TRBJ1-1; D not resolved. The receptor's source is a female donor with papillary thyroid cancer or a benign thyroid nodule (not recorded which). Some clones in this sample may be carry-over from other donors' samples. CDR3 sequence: CASSQGSTEAFF. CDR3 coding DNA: TGCGCCAGCAGCCAGGGTTCTACTGAAGCTTTCTTT.